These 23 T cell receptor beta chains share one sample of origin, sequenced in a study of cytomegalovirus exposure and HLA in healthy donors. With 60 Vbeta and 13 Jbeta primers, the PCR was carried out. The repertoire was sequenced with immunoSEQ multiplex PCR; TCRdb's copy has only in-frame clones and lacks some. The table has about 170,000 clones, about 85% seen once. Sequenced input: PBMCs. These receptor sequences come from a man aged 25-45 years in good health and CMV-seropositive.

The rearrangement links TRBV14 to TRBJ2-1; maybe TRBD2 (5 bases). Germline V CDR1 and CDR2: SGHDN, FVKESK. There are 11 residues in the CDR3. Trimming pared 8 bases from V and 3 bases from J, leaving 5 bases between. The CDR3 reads CASRGYNEQFF. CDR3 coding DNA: TGTGCCAGCCGGGGCTACAATGAGCAGTTCTTC.

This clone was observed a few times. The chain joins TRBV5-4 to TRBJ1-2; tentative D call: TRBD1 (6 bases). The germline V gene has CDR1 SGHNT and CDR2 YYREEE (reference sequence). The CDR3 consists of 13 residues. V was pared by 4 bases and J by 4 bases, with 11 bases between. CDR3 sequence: CASSIGQPYGYTF. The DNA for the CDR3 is TGTGCCAGCAGCATCGGACAGCCCTATGGCTACACCTTC.

The CDR3 protein is CASSYSLRSVNEQFF. The DNA of the CDR3 is TGTGCCAGCAGTTACTCGTTGCGTAGCGTCAATGAGCAGTTCTTC. The rearrangement uses TRBV6-5 and TRBJ2-1, with D possibly matching TRBD2 (5 bases). The CDR3 consists of 15 residues. Looked up from germline, CDR1 is MNHEY and CDR2 is SVGAGI. Trimming removed 0 bases at V and 6 bases at J, with 12 bases between.

The CDR3 sequence: CAISRLAGGPITDTQYF. CDR3 nucleotide sequence: TGTGCCATCAGTCGACTAGCGGGAGGGCCGATCACAGATACGCAGTATTTT. The V call is TRBV10-3, the J call TRBJ2-3; TRBD2 aligns across 14 bases. The V segment lost 5 bases and the J segment 2 bases; nucleotides outside the gene matches: 6. Germline CDR1 and CDR2: ENHRY and SYGVKD. This CDR3 contains 17 residues.

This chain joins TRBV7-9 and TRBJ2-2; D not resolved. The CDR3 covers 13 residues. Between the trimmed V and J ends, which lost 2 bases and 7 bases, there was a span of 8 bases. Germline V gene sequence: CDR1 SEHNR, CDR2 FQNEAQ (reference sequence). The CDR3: CASSLSHGGELFF. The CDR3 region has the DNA TGTGCCAGCAGCTTAAGCCACGGCGGGGAGCTGTTTTTT.

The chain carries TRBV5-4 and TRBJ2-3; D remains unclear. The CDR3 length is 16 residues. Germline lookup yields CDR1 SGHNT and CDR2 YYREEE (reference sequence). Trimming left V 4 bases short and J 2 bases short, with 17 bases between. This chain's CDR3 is CASSPGSHYATDTQYF. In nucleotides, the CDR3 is TGTGCCAGCAGCCCCGGTTCCCATTACGCCACAGATACGCAGTATTTT. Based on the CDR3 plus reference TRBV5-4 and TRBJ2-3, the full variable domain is ETGVTQSPTHLIKTRGQQVTLRCSSQSGHNTVSWYQQALGQGPQFIFQYYREEENGRGNFPPRFSGLQFPNYSSELNVNALELDDSALYLCASSPGSHYATDTQYFGPGTRLTVL.

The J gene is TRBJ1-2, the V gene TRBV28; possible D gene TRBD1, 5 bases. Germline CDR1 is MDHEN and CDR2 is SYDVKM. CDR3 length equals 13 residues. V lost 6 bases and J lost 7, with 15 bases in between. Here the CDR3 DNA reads TGTGCCAGCAGCAAACAGGAGCGCTGTGGCTACACCTTC. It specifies CASSKQERCGYTF.

The CDR3 DNA reads as TGTGCCTGGAGCAGACTAGCGGGGGCGCTTTACAATGAGCAGTTCTTC. It translates to CAWSRLAGALYNEQFF. The chain links TRBV30 to TRBJ2-1, with 12 bases that match TRBD2. This CDR3 region has 16 residues. V lost 3 bases and J lost 4; bases outside the gene matches: 7. The germline CDR1 and CDR2 sequences are GTSNPN and SVGIG (reference sequence). Combining the CDR3 with reference TRBV30 and TRBJ2-1 gives the whole variable domain SQTIHQWPATLVQPVGSPLSLECTVEGTSNPNLYWYRQAAGRGLQLLFYSVGIGQISSEVPQNLSASRPQDRQFILSSKKLLLSDSGFYLCAWSRLAGALYNEQFFGPGTRLTVL.

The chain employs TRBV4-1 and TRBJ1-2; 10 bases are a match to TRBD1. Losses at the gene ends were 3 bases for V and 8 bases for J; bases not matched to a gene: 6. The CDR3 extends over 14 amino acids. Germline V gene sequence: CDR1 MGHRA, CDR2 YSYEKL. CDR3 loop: CASSQDRGVGGYTF. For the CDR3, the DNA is TGCGCCAGCAGCCAGGACAGGGGGGTAGGGGGCTACACCTTC.

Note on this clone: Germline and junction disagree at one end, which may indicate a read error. Here the CDR3 DNA reads TGTTCCAGCAGCTCACTAGTCTACGAGCAGTACTTC. The encoded protein is CSSSSLVYEQYF. The chain uses TRBV7-9 and TRBJ2-7; tentative D call: TRBD2 (5 bases). Per germline, CDR1 SEHNR and CDR2 FQNEAQ (reference sequence). The CDR3 loop spans 12 amino acids.

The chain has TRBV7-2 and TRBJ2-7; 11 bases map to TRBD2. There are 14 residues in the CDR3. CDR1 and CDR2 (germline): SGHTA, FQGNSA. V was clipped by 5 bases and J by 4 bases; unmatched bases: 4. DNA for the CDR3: TGTGCCAGCAGCCTACTAGCGGGGGCTTACGAGCAGTACTTC. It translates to CASSLLAGAYEQYF.

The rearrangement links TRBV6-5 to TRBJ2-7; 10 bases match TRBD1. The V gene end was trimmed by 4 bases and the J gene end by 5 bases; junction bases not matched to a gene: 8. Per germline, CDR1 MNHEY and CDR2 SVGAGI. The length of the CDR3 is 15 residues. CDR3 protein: CASSSTRTGGNEQYV. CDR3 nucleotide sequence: TGTGCCAGCAGTTCCACCCGGACAGGGGGAAACGAGCAGTACGTC.

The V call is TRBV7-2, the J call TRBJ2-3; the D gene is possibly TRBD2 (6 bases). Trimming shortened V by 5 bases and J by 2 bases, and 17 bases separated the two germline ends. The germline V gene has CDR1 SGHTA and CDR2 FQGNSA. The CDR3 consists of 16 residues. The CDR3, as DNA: TGTGCCAGCAGCGACCAGACGGGACTTCTCACAGATACGCAGTATTTT. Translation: CASSDQTGLLTDTQYF.

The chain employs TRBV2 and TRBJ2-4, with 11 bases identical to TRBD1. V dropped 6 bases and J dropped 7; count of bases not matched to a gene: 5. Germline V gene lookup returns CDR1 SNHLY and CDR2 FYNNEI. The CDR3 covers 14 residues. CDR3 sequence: CASSGTGGTNIQYF. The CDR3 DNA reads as TGTGCCAGCAGCGGGACAGGGGGTACCAACATTCAGTACTTC.

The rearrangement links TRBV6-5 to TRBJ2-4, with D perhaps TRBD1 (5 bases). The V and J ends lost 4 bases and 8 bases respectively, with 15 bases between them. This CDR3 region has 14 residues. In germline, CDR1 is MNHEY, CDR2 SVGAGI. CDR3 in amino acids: CASSSPGRADIQYF. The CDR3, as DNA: TGTGCCAGCAGTTCCCCGGGCAGGGCGGACATTCAGTACTTC.

Here the CDR3 DNA reads TGTGCCAGCAGTGAGACAGGGGAGAACACTGAAGCTTTCTTT. Residues: CASSETGENTEAFF. This rearrangement joins TRBV6-5 to TRBJ1-1; 8 bases align to TRBD1. CDR1 and CDR2 from the germline V gene are MNHEY and SVGAGI. V lost 5 bases to trimming and J lost 1 base; unmatched junction nucleotides: 3. CDR3 length: 14 amino acids.

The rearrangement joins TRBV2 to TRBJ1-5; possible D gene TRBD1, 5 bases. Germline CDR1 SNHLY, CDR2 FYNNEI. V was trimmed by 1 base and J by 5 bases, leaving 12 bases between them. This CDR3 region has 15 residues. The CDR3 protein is CASSEVGDSYQPQHF. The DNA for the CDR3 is TGTGCCAGCAGTGAAGTTGGGGACTCTTATCAGCCCCAGCATTTT. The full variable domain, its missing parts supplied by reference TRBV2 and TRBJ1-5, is EPEVTQTPSHQVTQMGQEVILRCVPISNHLYFYWYRQILGQKVEFLVSFYNNEISEKSEIFDDQFSVERPDGSNFTLKIRSTKLEDSAMYFCASSEVGDSYQPQHFGDGTRLSIL.

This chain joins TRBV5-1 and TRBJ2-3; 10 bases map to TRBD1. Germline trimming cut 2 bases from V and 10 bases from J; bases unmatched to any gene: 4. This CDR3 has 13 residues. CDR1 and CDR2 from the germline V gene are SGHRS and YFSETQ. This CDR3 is CASSLGTGDAQYF. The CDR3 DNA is TGCGCCAGCAGCTTAGGGACAGGGGACGCGCAGTATTTT.

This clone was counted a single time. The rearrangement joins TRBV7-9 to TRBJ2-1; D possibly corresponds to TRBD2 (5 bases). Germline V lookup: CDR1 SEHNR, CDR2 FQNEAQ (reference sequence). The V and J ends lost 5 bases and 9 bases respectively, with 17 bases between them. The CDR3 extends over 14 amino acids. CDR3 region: CASSLRPAGGEQFF. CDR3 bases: TGTGCCAGCAGCCTTCGACCAGCAGGAGGTGAGCAGTTCTTC.

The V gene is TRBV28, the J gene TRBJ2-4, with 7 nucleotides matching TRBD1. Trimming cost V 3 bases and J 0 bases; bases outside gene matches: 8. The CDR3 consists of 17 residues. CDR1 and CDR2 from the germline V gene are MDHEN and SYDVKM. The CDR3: CASSFHWTGKAKNIQYF. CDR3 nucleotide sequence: TGTGCCAGCAGTTTTCACTGGACAGGAAAAGCCAAAAACATTCAGTACTTC.

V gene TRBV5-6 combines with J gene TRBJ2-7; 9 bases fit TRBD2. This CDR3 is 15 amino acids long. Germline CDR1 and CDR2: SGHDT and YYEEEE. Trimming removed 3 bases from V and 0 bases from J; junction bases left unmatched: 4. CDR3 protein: CASSSTSGSSYEQYF. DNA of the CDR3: TGTGCCAGCAGCTCAACTAGCGGGTCCTCCTACGAGCAGTACTTC.

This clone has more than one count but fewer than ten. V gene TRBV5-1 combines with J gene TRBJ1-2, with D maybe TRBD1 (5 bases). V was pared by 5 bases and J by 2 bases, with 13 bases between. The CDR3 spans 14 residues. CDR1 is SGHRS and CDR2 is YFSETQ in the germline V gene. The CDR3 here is CASRTDQGNYGYTF. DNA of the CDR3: TGCGCCAGCAGGACCGACCAGGGAAACTATGGCTACACCTTC.

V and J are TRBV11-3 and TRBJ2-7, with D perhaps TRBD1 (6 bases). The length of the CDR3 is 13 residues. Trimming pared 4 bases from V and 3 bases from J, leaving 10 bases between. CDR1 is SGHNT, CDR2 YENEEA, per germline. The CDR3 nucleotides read TGTGCCAGCAGCTCTAAGGACAGCTACGAGCAGTACTTC. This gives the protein CASSSKDSYEQYF.